This T cell receptor (beta chain) was obtained from a study of blood T cells in healthy people across ages. Alongside a J-beta primer mix, a sample-barcoded 5' primer served in a second PCR lasting roughly 6 to 12 cycles. TCRdb redid the calling of the 5' RACE reads with MiXCR, one entry per CDR3 protein. The data contain over 700,000 distinct CDR3 sequences, approximately 53% of them singletons. Source material: blood. The receptor was derived from a man aged 80 or over in good health.

CDR3 amino acids: CASSPRRVVQETQYF. CDR3 sequence (DNA): TGTGCCAGCAGTCCCCGAAGAGTTGTCCAAGAGACCCAGTACTTC. The chain recombines TRBV27 with TRBJ2-5; D gene unclear. Germline values: CDR1 MNHEY, CDR2 SMNVEV (reference sequence). The CDR3 covers 15 residues. V lost 5 bases to trimming and J lost 1 base, with 14 bases between them.